This note documents a single T cell receptor beta chain sequence. The sample belongs to a study of vaccination and CD4 T cells after COVID-19. The overall study: Median time from COVID diagnosis to post-COVID sampling was about 100 days (35 to 161).

Each CDR3 protein is one row after TCRdb ran MiXCR on the PCR reads. The sample yields over 15,000 distinct CDR3 sequences, less than 75% seen once. The receptor's source is a human donor who had recovered from COVID-19. This material consisted of CD4+ T cells from blood, taken after SARS-CoV-2 vaccination.

The CDR3 loop reads CASSYRGQNEQYF. CDR3 sequence (DNA): TGTGCCAGCAGTTACAGGGGGCAAAACGAGCAGTACTTC. V and J are TRBV6-2 or TRBV6-3 and TRBJ2-7; 7 positions match TRBD1. V dropped 2 bases and J dropped 5; count of bases not matched to a gene: 3. This CDR3 has 13 amino acids. Germline CDR1 reads MNHEY; CDR2 reads SVGEGT.